These 20 T cell receptor beta chains came from one sample sequenced in a study of shared clonotypes between healthy human individuals. The protocol was immunoSEQ multiplex PCR, while the TCRdb copy is restricted to in-frame clones and leaves out a portion. The sample contains 190,000 or so clones, 60% to 75% of which appear only once. The sample consisted of memory CD4+ T cells sorted from blood. Specified subset: CD45RA-negative fraction. The receptors stem from a man aged 30 to 45 in good health.

V usage is TRBV10-3 and J usage is TRBJ1-4; D may be TRBD1 (5 bases). Germline V gene lookup returns CDR1 ENHRY and CDR2 SYGVKD. The length of the CDR3 is 15 residues. Trimming removed 2 bases from V and 3 bases from J, with 10 bases in between. In DNA form, the CDR3 reads TGTGCCATCAGTGAGACAGGCGGGGCTAATGAAAAACTGTTTTTT. This gives the protein CAISETGGANEKLFF.

This clone was detected a few times. V and J are TRBV2 and TRBJ2-3; 9 bases match TRBD1. J was trimmed by 3 bases and V by 9 bases; bases with no gene match: 10. Germline V gives CDR1 SNHLY, CDR2 FYNNEI. The CDR3 has 15 amino acids. The CDR3 region has the DNA TGTGCCAGTCTCCGACAGGGGGGCTCGACAGATACGCAGTATTTT. This sequence encodes CASLRQGGSTDTQYF.

In nucleotides, the CDR3 is TGCGCCAGCAGTTCGAATCGGGGCAGCACAGATACGCAGTATTTT. This translates into CASSSNRGSTDTQYF. The chain joins TRBV10-1 to TRBJ2-3; D might be TRBD1 or TRBD2, each matching 5 bases. Germline V gives CDR1 WNHNN, CDR2 SYGVQD (reference sequence). This CDR3 region has 15 residues. V shed 5 bases and J shed 0 bases, with 12 bases lying between them.

The CDR3 is CASSPIRVFGGYTF. In DNA form, the CDR3 reads TGTGCCAGCAGCCCCATCAGGGTTTTCGGTGGCTACACCTTC. The V gene is TRBV7-8, the J gene TRBJ1-2, with a tentative D call TRBD1 (5 bases). Trimming took 5 bases from V and 7 from J, leaving 17 bases between them. The CDR3 sequence is 14 residues long. Germline V gives CDR1 SGHVS, CDR2 FQNEAQ.

This clone has a handful of counts. The rearrangement uses TRBV6-6 and TRBJ2-7, with 7 bases matching TRBD1. This CDR3 is built from 15 residues. CDR1 is MNHNY and CDR2 is SVGAGI in the germline V gene (reference sequence). Unmatched junction bases numbered 9, after V lost 7 bases and J lost 0 bases. CDR3 sequence (DNA): TGTGCCAGCACTATAACGGGACAGCACTCCTACGAGCAGTACTTC. Encoded protein: CASTITGQHSYEQYF.

V and J are TRBV29-1 and TRBJ2-2; 8 bases are shared with TRBD2. The CDR3 runs 16 residues. V trimming: 6 bases; J trimming: 0 bases; junction bases outside the gene matches: 9. Germline CDR1 reads SQVTM; CDR2 reads ANQGSEA. The CDR3 DNA follows: TGCAGCGTCAAGACTAGCGAAACCGCGAACACCGGGGAGCTGTTTTTT. Its translation is CSVKTSETANTGELFF.

In this sample, this clone turned up a few times. The chain uses TRBV4-3 and TRBJ2-2; maybe TRBD2 (5 bases). Trimming removed 0 bases from V and 7 bases from J, with 12 bases in between. The CDR3 extends over 15 amino acids. Germline V gives CDR1 LGHNA, CDR2 YSLEER. In DNA, the CDR3 is TGCGCCAGCAGCCAAGATTTCCTAGCAATCGGGGAGCTGTTTTTT. It codes for CASSQDFLAIGELFF.

This chain uses TRBV5-1 with TRBJ2-5; D ambiguous. The CDR3 has 14 residues. Trimming removed 6 bases at V and 1 base at J, with 13 bases between. CDR1 SGHRS and CDR2 YFSETQ come from the germline V gene. The CDR3 DNA follows: TGCGCCAGCACTAGGTCGCAGGCCCAAGAGACCCAGTACTTC. It translates to CASTRSQAQETQYF.

This clone was observed a few times. The V and J genes are TRBV18 and TRBJ2-7, with D possibly being TRBD2 (6 bases). The CDR3 runs to 14 residues. Germline values: CDR1 KGHSH, CDR2 LQKENI. With 3 bases removed from V and 2 bases from J, the gap between germline ends came to 11 bases. The CDR3: CASSPRGRTYEQYF. The CDR3 DNA reads TGTGCCAGCTCACCTCGAGGGAGGACCTACGAGCAGTACTTC.

The chain carries TRBV6-5 and TRBJ1-2; D uncertain. The CDR3 runs 13 residues. V was pared by 7 bases and J by 0 bases, with 9 bases between. Germline V CDR1 and CDR2: MNHEY, SVGAGI. The CDR3 loop reads CASKADANYGYTF. The CDR3, as DNA: TGTGCCAGCAAGGCCGACGCTAACTATGGCTACACCTTC.

This clone was detected only a few times. The genes are TRBV9 and TRBJ2-3; D gene ambiguous. This CDR3 has 14 residues. Deletions cut 3 bases from V and 6 bases from J, with 14 bases between. CDR1 is SGDLS and CDR2 is YYNGEE in the germline V gene. The CDR3 is CASSASDDSDTQYF. CDR3 DNA: TGTGCCAGCAGCGCCAGCGACGACTCCGATACGCAGTATTTT. Full variable domain (remainder filled in from reference TRBV9 and TRBJ2-3): DSGVTQTPKHLITATGQRVTLRCSPRSGDLSVYWYQQSLDQGLQFLIQYYNGEERAKGNILERFSAQQFPDLHSELNLSSLELGDSALYFCASSASDDSDTQYFGPGTRLTVL.

V is TRBV4-3 and J is TRBJ1-5, with TRBD1 matching over 10 bases. This CDR3 is 17 amino acids long. CDR1 LGHNA and CDR2 YSLEER come from the germline V gene. Trimming took 2 bases from V and 6 from J; bases not matched to a gene: 10. The CDR3 sequence is CASSQWGGDRGVQPQHF. The CDR3 region has the DNA TGCGCCAGCAGCCAATGGGGCGGGGACAGGGGTGTTCAGCCCCAGCATTTT.

The gene calls are TRBV29-1 and TRBJ2-1; D might be TRBD1 or TRBD2, each matching 6 bases. Germline V gene lookup returns CDR1 SQVTM and CDR2 ANQGSEA. The length of the CDR3 is 14 residues. The V and J ends lost 6 bases and 6 bases respectively, with 18 bases between them. The CDR3 protein is CSVLGGSYANEQFF. In DNA form, the CDR3 reads TGCAGCGTCCTAGGGGGGAGCTATGCCAATGAGCAGTTCTTC.

The rearrangement uses TRBV6-5 and TRBJ2-3; 11 bases line up with TRBD2. CDR1 is MNHEY, CDR2 SVGAGI, per germline. Trimming cost V 4 bases and J 4 bases; bases outside gene matches: 7. The CDR3 is 16 residues long. Here the CDR3 DNA reads TGTGCCAGCAGTTGGGCTAGCGGGAGGTTAGCAGATACGCAGTATTTT. Protein: CASSWASGRLADTQYF.

The chain joins TRBV11-2 to TRBJ1-1; D gene ambiguous. Deletions cut 0 bases from V and 5 bases from J, with 7 bases between. CDR3 size: 13 residues. CDR1 SGHAT and CDR2 FQNNGV come from the germline V gene. The CDR3 spells CASSLERLTEAFF. The CDR3 DNA is TGTGCCAGCAGCTTAGAGCGTCTGACTGAAGCTTTCTTT.

J is TRBJ1-5 and V is TRBV6-6; tentatively, D is TRBD1 (5 bases). V dropped 7 bases and J dropped 0 bases, with 13 bases sitting between them. CDR3 length equals 15 residues. In germline, CDR1 is MNHNY, CDR2 SVGAGI (reference sequence). The CDR3 region is CASTDGGYSNQPQHF. The CDR3 region has the DNA TGTGCCAGCACCGACGGGGGATATAGCAATCAGCCCCAGCATTTT.

The chain uses TRBV18 and TRBJ1-1, with 9 nucleotides matching TRBD1. Germline V gene sequence: CDR1 KGHSH, CDR2 LQKENI. This CDR3 comprises 14 residues. With 6 bases clipped from V and 5 bases from J, the junction kept 7 bases outside the gene matches. The CDR3: CASSLDRGKTEAFF. CDR3 DNA sequence: TGTGCCAGCTCGCTAGACAGGGGGAAGACTGAAGCTTTCTTT.

The table lists this clone with a count of one. The chain is built from TRBV28 and TRBJ2-3; TRBD2 agrees at 7 bases. V gave up 10 bases and J gave up 3 bases; unmatched junction bases: 7. In germline, CDR1 is MDHEN, CDR2 SYDVKM. This CDR3 is 13 amino acids long. The CDR3 DNA follows: TGTGCCACCGTACCTAGCGGAACAGATACGCAGTATTTT. It codes for CATVPSGTDTQYF.

The chain combines TRBV6-1 with TRBJ2-1; D possibly matches TRBD1 or TRBD2 (6 bases each). CDR1 MNHNS and CDR2 SASEGT come from the germline V gene. Trimming took 6 bases from V and 10 from J, leaving 19 bases between them. CDR3 length: 14 amino acids. The CDR3 DNA is TGTGCCAGCAGCCGAGGATGGGGGGCAGGGGAGCAGTTCTTC. It yields the protein CASSRGWGAGEQFF.

V is TRBV28 and J is TRBJ2-1; tentatively, D is TRBD1 (5 bases). The germline gives CDR1 MDHEN, CDR2 SYDVKM. The CDR3 is 16 residues long. With 2 bases removed from V and 9 bases from J, the gap between germline ends came to 20 bases. CDR3 sequence: CASSLLSTLSGPEQFF. As DNA, the CDR3 is TGTGCCAGCAGTTTACTCTCCACGTTGTCAGGGCCTGAGCAGTTCTTC. Based on the CDR3 plus reference TRBV28 and TRBJ2-1, the full variable domain is DVKVTQSSRYLVKRTGEKVFLECVQDMDHENMFWYRQDPGLGLRLIYFSYDVKMKEKGDIPEGYSVSREKKERFSLILESASTNQTSMYLCASSLLSTLSGPEQFFGPGTRLTVL.